These 17 T cell receptor beta chains share one sample of origin, sequenced in a study of vaccination effects on CD4 cells after COVID-19. Their antigens are not known. Here immunoSEQ multiplex PCR was the method, and the copy in TCRdb shows in-frame clones only, minus some. The data contain tens of thousands of clones, 70% to 75% of them seen just once; the ten biggest clones take up over 2%. Having been cultured for around ten days, the cells underwent CD4+ T cell isolation. All participants had two doses of either the BNT162b2 or mRNA-1273 vaccine. The starting material was CD4+ T cells from PBMCs cultured without peptide, obtained after COVID-19 vaccination. These receptors all come from a human donor who received a COVID-19 vaccine.

V is TRBV9 and J is TRBJ2-3; 11 positions match TRBD2. CDR3 length: 16 amino acids. Germline CDR1 and CDR2: SGDLS and YYNGEE. Losses at the gene ends were 4 bases for V and 6 bases for J; bases not matched to a gene: 10. This CDR3 reads CASSSRLAGTRDTQYF. The CDR3 DNA follows: TGTGCCAGCAGCTCCCGACTAGCGGGGACCAGGGATACGCAGTATTTT.

CDR3: CATRTTGANQPQHF. The CDR3 DNA is TGTGCCACCAGGACGACAGGGGCCAATCAGCCCCAGCATTTT. The chain carries TRBV24-1 and TRBJ1-5; 8 nucleotides agree with TRBD1. CDR3 length equals 14 residues. With V trimmed by 7 bases and J by 3 bases, 4 bases remained unmatched. In germline, CDR1 is KGHDR, CDR2 SFDVKD.

Written as DNA, the CDR3 is TGTGCCAGCACGCCAGCGGGGGCGTTAGAGACCCAGTACTTC. It yields the protein CASTPAGALETQYF. The J gene is TRBJ2-5, the V gene TRBV6-5; the match to TRBD2 covers 8 bases. The CDR3 extends over 14 amino acids. V trimming: 7 bases; J trimming: 4 bases; junction bases outside the gene matches: 8. The V gene's germline CDR1 is MNHEY and CDR2 SVGAGI.

The V call is TRBV24-1, the J call TRBJ1-2, with no clear D. V was trimmed by 5 bases and J by 3 bases, leaving 3 bases between them. The CDR3 is 11 amino acids. Germline-derived CDR1 and CDR2 are KGHDR and SFDVKD. Here the CDR3 DNA reads TGTGCCACCAGTGGGGACTATGGCTACACCTTC. It translates to CATSGDYGYTF.

A single count supports this clone. The V call is TRBV18, the J call TRBJ1-1; 8 bases fit TRBD1. The germline V gene encodes CDR1 KGHSH and CDR2 LQKENI. Trimming at V came to 2 bases and at J to 5 bases, leaving 4 bases not matched to a gene. The CDR3 is 14 amino acids. CDR3 DNA sequence: TGTGCCAGCTCACCAGGACAGGGTGCAACTGAAGCTTTCTTT. Protein: CASSPGQGATEAFF.

The CDR3 region has the DNA TGTGCCAGCAGCGCGACAGACTATGGCTACACCTTC. Protein sequence: CASSATDYGYTF. The chain combines TRBV9 with TRBJ1-2, with a tentative D call TRBD1 (5 bases). The germline V and J ends were trimmed by 3 bases and 3 bases, with 6 bases remaining between them. From germline, CDR1 is SGDLS and CDR2 YYNGEE. This CDR3 region has 12 residues. Complete variable domain (other parts from reference TRBV9 and TRBJ1-2): DSGVTQTPKHLITATGQRVTLRCSPRSGDLSVYWYQQSLDQGLQFLIQYYNGEERAKGNILERFSAQQFPDLHSELNLSSLELGDSALYFCASSATDYGYTFGSGTRLTVV.

This clone has a single count. The genes are TRBV15 and TRBJ2-2, with D hard to call. Trimming left V 6 bases short and J 4 bases short, with 12 bases between. The CDR3 covers 14 residues. Germline V gene sequence: CDR1 LNHNV, CDR2 YYDKDF (reference sequence). This chain's CDR3 is CATRAYSPTGELFF. In DNA form, the CDR3 reads TGTGCCACCAGGGCATACTCGCCCACCGGGGAGCTGTTTTTT.

This chain uses TRBV7-9 with TRBJ2-3, with D perhaps matching TRBD1 (6 bases). CDR1 is SEHNR, CDR2 FQNEAQ, per germline (reference sequence). This CDR3 comprises 15 residues. The V gene lost 5 bases and the J gene lost 0 bases, with 12 bases spanning the gap. CDR3 coding DNA: TGTGCCAGCAGCCGTGGACAGACTAGCACAGATACGCAGTATTTT. Encoded protein: CASSRGQTSTDTQYF.

V is TRBV19 and J is TRBJ1-5; maybe TRBD1 (5 bases). The CDR3 is 14 amino acids. Deletions cut 4 bases from V and 7 bases from J, with 14 bases between. Germline V gene sequence: CDR1 LNHDA, CDR2 SQIVND (reference sequence). CDR3 residues: CASSTVGVRQPQHF. CDR3 bases: TGTGCCAGTAGTACAGTGGGGGTCAGGCAGCCCCAGCATTTT.

This clone was seen only a few times. This rearrangement joins TRBV10-3 to TRBJ2-2, with D maybe TRBD2 (5 bases). V dropped 5 bases and J dropped 3 bases, with 13 bases sitting between them. From germline, CDR1 is ENHRY and CDR2 SYGVKD. The CDR3 contains 15 residues. CDR3 in amino acids: CAISQAVEYTGELFF. The CDR3 DNA is TGTGCCATCAGTCAAGCGGTTGAGTACACCGGGGAGCTGTTTTTT.

The chain uses TRBV15 and TRBJ2-5; 13 nucleotides line up with TRBD2. This CDR3 is built from 18 residues. Losses at the gene ends were 5 bases for V and 3 bases for J; bases not matched to a gene: 12. CDR1 is LNHNV and CDR2 is YYDKDF in the germline V gene (reference sequence). CDR3 sequence (DNA): TGTGCCACCAGCCGATTACTGACTAGCGGGGGGCCGAAAGAGACCCAGTACTTC. This encodes CATSRLLTSGGPKETQYF.

The chain has TRBV5-6 and TRBJ1-4, with D perhaps TRBD1 (5 bases). Germline CDR1 and CDR2: SGHDT and YYEEEE. V lost 3 bases to trimming and J lost 10 bases, with 16 bases between them. This CDR3 is 14 amino acids long. The CDR3 coding sequence is TGTGCCAGCAGCTCCTCAAGCGGCGGGGCAAAACTGTTTTTT. Amino acids: CASSSSSGGAKLFF.

The V gene is TRBV19, the J gene TRBJ2-5; 12 bases line up with TRBD2. The trim removed 3 bases at V and 8 bases at J, leaving 7 bases unmatched. Germline loops: CDR1 LNHDA, CDR2 SQIVND (reference sequence). This CDR3 has 15 amino acids. The CDR3, as DNA: TGTGCCAGTAGTATGGCTAGCGGGGGGGCCAGAACCCAGTACTTC. As protein: CASSMASGGARTQYF.

The gene calls are TRBV5-1 and TRBJ2-5; D might be TRBD2 (6 bases). In germline, CDR1 is SGHRS, CDR2 YFSETQ. The germline V and J ends were trimmed by 4 bases and 2 bases, with 15 bases remaining between them. CDR3 length: 15 amino acids. CDR3 sequence: CASSLPGSRQETQYF. CDR3 nucleotides: TGCGCCAGCAGCCTACCCGGGAGTAGACAAGAGACCCAGTACTTC.

The chain links TRBV28 to TRBJ2-5; D may be TRBD2 (5 bases). The CDR3 is 13 amino acids. CDR1 is MDHEN, CDR2 SYDVKM, per germline. V lost 3 bases and J lost 5, with 10 bases in between. The CDR3 DNA sequence: TGTGCCAGCAGTTTCGCGGGTGGGGAGACCCAGTACTTC. Its protein product is CASSFAGGETQYF. Complete variable domain (other parts from reference TRBV28 and TRBJ2-5): DVKVTQSSRYLVKRTGEKVFLECVQDMDHENMFWYRQDPGLGLRLIYFSYDVKMKEKGDIPEGYSVSREKKERFSLILESASTNQTSMYLCASSFAGGETQYFGPGTRLLVL.

This clone appeared a few times. This chain links TRBV29-1 with TRBJ2-3, with 11 positions matching TRBD2. V shed 5 bases and J 7 bases; nucleotides not matched to a gene: 8. This CDR3 is 14 amino acids long. The germline CDR1 and CDR2 sequences are SQVTM and ANQGSEA. The CDR3 DNA reads as TGCAGCGTTCGGCTAGCGGGGGGCGTGAATACGCAGTATTTT. This codes for CSVRLAGGVNTQYF.

The CDR3 region has the DNA TGTGCCAGCAGCGCGACAGACTCTGGGGCCAACGTCCTGACTTTC. It is translated as CASSATDSGANVLTF. The gene calls are TRBV9 and TRBJ2-6, with D possibly being TRBD1 (5 bases). V gave up 3 bases and J gave up 0 bases, with 7 bases separating them. CDR3 length: 15 residues. Germline CDR1 reads SGDLS; CDR2 reads YYNGEE. Full variable domain (outside the CDR3, taken from reference TRBV9 and TRBJ2-6): DSGVTQTPKHLITATGQRVTLRCSPRSGDLSVYWYQQSLDQGLQFLIQYYNGEERAKGNILERFSAQQFPDLHSELNLSSLELGDSALYFCASSATDSGANVLTFGAGSRLTVL.